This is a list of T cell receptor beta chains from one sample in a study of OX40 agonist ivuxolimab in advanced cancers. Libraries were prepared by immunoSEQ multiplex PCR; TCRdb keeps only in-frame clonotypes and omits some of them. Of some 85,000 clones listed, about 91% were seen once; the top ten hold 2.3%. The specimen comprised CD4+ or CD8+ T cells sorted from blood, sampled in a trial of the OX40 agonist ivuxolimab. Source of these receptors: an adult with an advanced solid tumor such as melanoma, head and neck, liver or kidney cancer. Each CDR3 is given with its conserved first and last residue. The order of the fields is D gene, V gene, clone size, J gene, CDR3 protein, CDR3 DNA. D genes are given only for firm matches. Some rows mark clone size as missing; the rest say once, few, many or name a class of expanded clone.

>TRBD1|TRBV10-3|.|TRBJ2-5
CAISETGQRYF
TGTGCCATCAGTGAAACGGGACAGCGGTACTTC
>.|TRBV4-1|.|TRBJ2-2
CASSHGHGISPTGELFF
TGCGCCAGCAGCCATGGGCATGGGATATCGCCCACCGGGGAGCTGTTTTTT
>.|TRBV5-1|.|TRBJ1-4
CASSLGTGSASEKLFF
TGCGCCAGCAGCTTGGGCACAGGGTCCGCGAGTGAAAAACTGTTTTTT
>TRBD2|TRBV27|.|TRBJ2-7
CASSFKRGSSYEQYF
TGTGCCAGCAGTTTTAAGCGGGGTAGCTCCTACGAGCAGTACTTC
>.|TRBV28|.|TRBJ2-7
CASSFNAGSGEQYF
TGTGCCAGCAGTTTTAATGCCGGGAGCGGTGAGCAGTACTTC
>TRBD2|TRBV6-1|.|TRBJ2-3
CASSEGTGAASGRLTYYDTQYF
TGTGCCAGCAGTGAAGGGACAGGGGCCGCTAGCGGGAGGTTGACCTATTACGATACGCAGTATTTT
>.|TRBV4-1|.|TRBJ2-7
CASSQDPWSYYEQYF
TGCGCCAGCAGCCAAGACCCTTGGAGCTACTACGAGCAGTACTTC
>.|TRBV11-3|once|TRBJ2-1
CASSTISYNEQFF
TGTGCCAGCAGCACGATCTCCTACAATGAGCAGTTCTTC
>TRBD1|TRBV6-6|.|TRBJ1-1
CASSPGTGQGTEAFF
TGTGCCAGCAGCCCCGGGACAGGGCAGGGGACTGAAGCTTTCTTT
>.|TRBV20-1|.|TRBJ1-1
CSAITTEAFF
TGCAGTGCCATAACTACTGAAGCTTTCTTT
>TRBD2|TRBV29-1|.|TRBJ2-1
CSAVRGLAGGGEQFF
TGCAGCGCCGTCCGTGGGCTAGCGGGAGGGGGTGAGCAGTTCTTC
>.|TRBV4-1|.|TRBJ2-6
CASSQGGARGLRANVLTF
TGCGCCAGCAGCCAAGGCGGGGCCCGGGGTTTGAGGGCCAACGTCCTGACTTTC
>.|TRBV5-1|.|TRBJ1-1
CASSLAYPGTEAFF
TGCGCCAGCAGCTTGGCCTACCCGGGCACTGAAGCTTTCTTT
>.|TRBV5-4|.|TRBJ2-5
CASSKGAETQYF
TGTGCCAGCAGCAAGGGAGCGGAGACCCAGTACTTC
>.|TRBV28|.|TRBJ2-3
CASSLRLGIVGDTQYF
TGTGCCAGCAGTTTAAGGCTGGGTATAGTCGGAGATACGCAGTATTTT
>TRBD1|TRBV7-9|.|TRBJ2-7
CASSPGTAPYEQYF
TGTGCCAGCAGCCCCGGGACAGCCCCCTACGAGCAGTACTTC
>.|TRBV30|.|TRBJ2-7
CAWSVLGPYEQYF
TGTGCCTGGAGTGTACTTGGTCCCTACGAGCAGTACTTC
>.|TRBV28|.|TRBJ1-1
CASRGQHATEAFF
TGTGCCAGTAGAGGGCAGCATGCCACTGAAGCTTTCTTT
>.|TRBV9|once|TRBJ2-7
CASSVDLRSSYEQYF
TGTGCCAGCAGCGTAGATTTGAGGAGCTCCTACGAGCAGTACTTC
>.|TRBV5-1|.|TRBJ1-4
CASSLSVGQGHNEKLFF
TGCGCCAGCAGCTTGTCTGTTGGGCAGGGTCATAATGAAAAACTGTTTTTT
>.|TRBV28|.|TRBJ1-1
CASSPSPGHHTEAFF
TGTGCCAGCAGTCCCTCCCCGGGACACCACACTGAAGCTTTCTTT
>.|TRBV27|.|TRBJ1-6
CASSPTVTVGSPLHF
TGTGCCAGCAGTCCGACCGTGACAGTGGGTTCACCCCTCCACTTT
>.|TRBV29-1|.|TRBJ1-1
CSVEDRWERSTEAFF
TGCAGCGTTGAAGATCGGTGGGAGAGGTCCACTGAAGCTTTCTTT
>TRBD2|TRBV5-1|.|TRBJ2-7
CASSLAAGASYEQYF
TGCGCCAGCAGCTTGGCAGCGGGAGCATCTTACGAGCAGTACTTC
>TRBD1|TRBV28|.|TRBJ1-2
CASRTGVNYGYTF
TGTGCCAGCCGAACAGGGGTAAACTATGGCTACACCTTC
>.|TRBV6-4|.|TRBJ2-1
CASSPGPSAYNEQFF
TGTGCCAGCAGTCCAGGGCCGTCAGCCTACAATGAGCAGTTCTTC
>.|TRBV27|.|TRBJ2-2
CASTSRGSTNTGELFF
TGTGCCAGCACCTCAAGGGGGTCTACGAACACCGGGGAGCTGTTTTTT
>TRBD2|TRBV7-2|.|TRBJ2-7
CASSLAVSYEQYF
TGTGCCAGCAGCCTAGCGGTTTCCTACGAGCAGTACTTC
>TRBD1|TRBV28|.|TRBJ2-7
CASSSGTGGVYEQYF
TGTGCCAGCAGTTCCGGGACAGGGGGCGTCTACGAGCAGTACTTC
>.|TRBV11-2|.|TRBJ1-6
CASSLDLSGSPLHF
TGTGCCAGCAGCTTAGATCTTTCCGGGTCACCCCTCCACTTT
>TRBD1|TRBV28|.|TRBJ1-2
CASSRDRVGYGYTF
TGTGCCAGCAGCCGGGACAGGGTGGGCTATGGCTACACCTTC
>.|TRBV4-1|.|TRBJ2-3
CASSQLPQQGTRDTQYF
TGCGCCAGCAGCCAACTCCCCCAGCAGGGAACGCGGGATACGCAGTATTTT
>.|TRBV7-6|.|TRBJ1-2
CASSLAAGPNYGYTF
TGTGCCAGCAGCTTAGCGGCGGGCCCTAACTATGGCTACACCTTC
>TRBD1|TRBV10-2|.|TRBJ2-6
CASRPQGAGYLSGANVLTF
TGCGCCAGCAGGCCACAGGGGGCGGGATACCTCTCTGGGGCCAACGTCCTGACTTTC
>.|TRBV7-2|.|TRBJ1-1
CASSPSSLGRAMNTEAFF
TGTGCCAGCAGCCCCAGTTCATTGGGGAGGGCGATGAACACTGAAGCTTTCTTT
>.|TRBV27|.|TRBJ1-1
CASSLSGGIMNTEAFF
TGTGCCAGCAGTTTATCGGGGGGCATCATGAACACTGAAGCTTTCTTT
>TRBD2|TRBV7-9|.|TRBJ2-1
CASSFAGGPYEQFF
TGTGCCAGCAGCTTTGCGGGAGGGCCTTATGAGCAGTTCTTC
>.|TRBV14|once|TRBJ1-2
CASSHGYGYTF
TGTGCCAGCAGCCACGGCTATGGCTACACCTTC
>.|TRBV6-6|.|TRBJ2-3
CASSYSRGPDTQYF
TGTGCCAGCAGTTACTCCAGGGGTCCAGATACGCAGTATTTT
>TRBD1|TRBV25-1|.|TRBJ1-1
CASSPHRGRGTEAFF
TGTGCCAGCAGTCCCCACAGGGGGCGAGGCACTGAAGCTTTCTTT
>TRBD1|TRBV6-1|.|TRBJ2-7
CASSEGGTDEQYF
TGTGCCAGCAGTGAAGGAGGGACAGACGAGCAGTACTTC
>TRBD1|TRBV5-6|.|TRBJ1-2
CASTRQGSGYTF
TGTGCCAGCACTCGACAGGGCTCTGGCTACACCTTC
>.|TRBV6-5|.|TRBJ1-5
CASRRDKRSNQPQHF
TGTGCCAGCAGGCGGGACAAACGAAGCAATCAGCCCCAGCATTTT
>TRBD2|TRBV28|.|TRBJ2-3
CASSLTGADGTSVTDTQYF
TGTGCCAGCAGTTTGACAGGGGCGGACGGGACTAGCGTGACAGATACGCAGTATTTT
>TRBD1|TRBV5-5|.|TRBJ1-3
CASSLQGGSGNTIYF
TGTGCCAGCAGTTTACAGGGGGGCTCTGGAAACACCATATATTTT
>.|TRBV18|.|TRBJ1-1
CASSLLGQTEAFF
TGTGCCAGCTCACTCTTAGGGCAAACTGAAGCTTTCTTT
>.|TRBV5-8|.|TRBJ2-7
CASREQGSYEQYF
TGTGCCAGCAGAGAACAGGGCTCCTACGAGCAGTACTTC
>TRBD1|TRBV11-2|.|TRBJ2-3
CASSPRDRVPDTQYF
TGTGCCAGCAGCCCCCGGGACAGGGTACCAGATACGCAGTATTTT
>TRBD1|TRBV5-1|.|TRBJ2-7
CASSYGQGSSSYEQYF
TGCGCCAGCAGCTATGGACAGGGGTCGAGCTCCTACGAGCAGTACTTC
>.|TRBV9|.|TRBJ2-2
CASSVEPTGPGELFF
TGTGCCAGCAGCGTGGAACCTACAGGCCCCGGGGAGCTGTTTTTT
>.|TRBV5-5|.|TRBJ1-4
CASTRSGSATNEKLFF
TGTGCCAGTACGAGGTCGGGGTCCGCAACTAATGAAAAACTGTTTTTT